The 17 T cell receptor beta chains listed next were all sequenced from one sample in a study of T-cell memory formation after mild COVID-19. TCRdb reprocessed the 5' RACE reads with MiXCR, giving one entry per CDR3 protein. The sample has 150,000 to 200,000 distinct CDR3 sequences; under 14% are singletons. Sequenced: PBMCs or a T cell subset sorted from them (not recorded which). These receptors were taken from a man aged 18 to 30 who had mild COVID-19 (a few samples of this study predate the infection). Cell type and time point are not known.

The V call is TRBV7-3, the J call TRBJ2-2; no clear D. Germline assignment: CDR1 SGHTA and CDR2 FQGTGA. V lost 5 bases and J 5 bases, leaving 12 bases between the germline ends. The CDR3 has 14 residues. The CDR3, as DNA: TGTGCCAGCAGCCTCCGGTTCCAGACCGGGGAGCTGTTTTTT. Residues: CASSLRFQTGELFF.

The chain combines TRBV5-5 with TRBJ1-4; the D gene is possibly TRBD1 (5 bases). Trimming pared 6 bases from V and 8 bases from J, leaving 17 bases between. Germline V gene data show CDR1 as SGHKS and CDR2 as YYEKEE (reference sequence). There are 14 residues in the CDR3. Here the CDR3 DNA reads TGTGCCAGCACCCGAGGGGCCCCCTCCGAAAAACTGTTTTTT. This codes for CASTRGAPSEKLFF.

This clonotype appeared many times. The chain uses TRBV29-1 and TRBJ2-4; D could derive from TRBD1 or TRBD2 (5 bases each). Germline CDR1 reads SQVTM; CDR2 reads ANQGSEA. The CDR3 contains 14 residues. The V gene lost 6 bases and the J gene lost 6 bases, with 18 bases spanning the gap. CDR3 sequence: CSVEGTTVRNIQYF. The CDR3 DNA reads TGCAGCGTCGAGGGGACGACTGTCAGAAACATTCAGTACTTC.

In its sample, this clonotype was seen a few times. The chain carries TRBV6-5 and TRBJ2-5, with D maybe TRBD1 (6 bases). CDR1 is MNHEY, CDR2 SVGAGI, per germline. The CDR3 covers 12 residues. Trimming took off 6 bases at V and 5 bases at J, with 10 bases between the two ends. The CDR3 spells CASRTGLETQYF. The CDR3 nucleotides read TGTGCCAGCAGAACAGGGTTGGAGACCCAGTACTTC.

The chain carries TRBV4-1 and TRBJ1-5; 11 bases map to TRBD1. Per germline, CDR1 MGHRA and CDR2 YSYEKL. Unmatched junction bases numbered 5, after V lost 3 bases and J lost 7 bases. The CDR3 loop spans 15 amino acids. CDR3 residues: CASSHRDRGSQPQHF. CDR3 DNA: TGCGCCAGCAGCCACCGGGACAGGGGGTCCCAGCCCCAGCATTTT.

The sample holds many counts of this clonotype. V and J are TRBV4-2 and TRBJ1-3; the D is unclear. From germline, CDR1 is LGHNA and CDR2 YNFKEQ. V was shortened by 4 bases and J by 2 bases, with 12 bases between the two germline ends. This CDR3 has 15 residues. The CDR3 is CASSLDDQAGNTIYF. The CDR3 region has the DNA TGTGCCAGCAGCCTGGACGACCAGGCTGGAAACACCATATATTTT.

The chain combines TRBV2 with TRBJ2-5; no definite D call. V lost 1 base, J lost 4 bases, and 4 bases lay in between. This CDR3 has 12 residues. Per the germline V gene, CDR1 is SNHLY and CDR2 is FYNNEI. The CDR3 nucleotides read TGTGCCAGCAGTGAAGGGTCAGAGACCCAGTACTTC. This encodes CASSEGSETQYF.

J is TRBJ2-2 and V is TRBV20-1; 9 bases map to TRBD2. CDR3 length: 14 residues. Trimming took 4 bases from V and 5 from J; bases not matched to a gene: 5. Germline CDR1 and CDR2: DFQATT and SNEGSKA (reference sequence). CDR3 nucleotide sequence: TGCAGTGCTAAAGCGGGGGGACTGACCGGGGAGCTGTTTTTT. Protein sequence: CSAKAGGLTGELFF.

V gene TRBV12-3 or TRBV12-4 combines with J gene TRBJ2-6; no definite D call. The CDR3 runs 15 residues. With 2 bases removed from V and 0 bases from J, the gap between germline ends came to 5 bases. The DNA for the CDR3 is TGTGCCAGCAGTTTAAGTGGCTCTGGGGCCAACGTCCTGACTTTC. Its protein is CASSLSGSGANVLTF.

This clonotype was found many times. This chain links TRBV2 with TRBJ2-2, with D unclear. The CDR3 totals 14 residues. CDR1 and CDR2 from the germline V gene are SNHLY and FYNNEI. Between the trimmed V and J ends, which lost 5 bases and 1 base, there was a span of 8 bases. CDR3 in amino acids: CASSQQGNTGELFF. The CDR3 nucleotides are TGTGCCAGCAGTCAACAAGGGAACACCGGGGAGCTGTTTTTT.

This clonotype showed up just a few times. V and J are TRBV9 and TRBJ2-7, with D uncertain. V was clipped by 0 bases and J by 2 bases, with 9 bases between them. This CDR3 has 14 amino acids. Germline values: CDR1 SGDLS, CDR2 YYNGEE. This chain's CDR3 is CASSVGSPTYEQYF. The CDR3, as DNA: TGTGCCAGCAGCGTAGGTTCACCTACCTACGAGCAGTACTTC.

This clonotype has a count of ten or more. The V call is TRBV28, the J call TRBJ2-1; 11 bases align to TRBD2. Per the germline V gene, CDR1 is MDHEN and CDR2 is SYDVKM. The ends lost 2 bases at V and 8 bases at J; junction bases unmatched: 8. The CDR3 runs to 16 residues. This CDR3 is CASSLGLAGGPDEQFF. CDR3 coding DNA: TGTGCCAGCAGTTTAGGCTTAGCGGGGGGGCCCGATGAGCAGTTCTTC.

V and J are TRBV10-3 and TRBJ1-6; maybe TRBD1 (5 bases). V lost 2 bases, J lost 10 bases, and 12 bases lay in between. The CDR3 contains 14 residues. Per germline, CDR1 ENHRY and CDR2 SYGVKD. CDR3 nucleotides: TGTGCCATCAGTGAGCATCAGGGTCGATCACCCCTCCACTTT. Its protein product is CAISEHQGRSPLHF.

This clonotype was counted only a few times. The chain combines TRBV20-1 with TRBJ2-6; a weak D match, TRBD2 (6 bases). CDR1 is DFQATT and CDR2 is SNEGSKA in the germline V gene (reference sequence). This CDR3 region has 15 residues. Trimming left V 5 bases short and J 0 bases short, with 11 bases between. The CDR3, as DNA: TGCAGTGCTGGGACTTTAAGCTCTGGGGCCAACGTCCTGACTTTC. Translation: CSAGTLSSGANVLTF.

The genes are TRBV18 and TRBJ2-7, with unresolved D. CDR1 is KGHSH and CDR2 is LQKENI in the germline V gene. V shed 3 bases and J shed 6 bases, with 12 bases lying between them. The CDR3 is 13 residues long. The CDR3 protein is CASSPGLGPEQYV. DNA of the CDR3: TGTGCCAGCTCACCGGGCCTAGGACCCGAGCAGTACGTC.

Ten or more counts support this clonotype. The J gene is TRBJ1-5, the V gene TRBV4-2; 8 nucleotides agree with TRBD1. Germline lookup yields CDR1 LGHNA and CDR2 YNFKEQ. V shed 0 bases and J 5 bases; nucleotides not matched to a gene: 6. This CDR3 spans 16 amino acids. CDR3 sequence: CASSQDLDRGDQPQHF. As DNA, the CDR3 is TGTGCCAGCAGCCAAGATCTTGACAGGGGAGATCAGCCCCAGCATTTT.

This chain connects TRBV6-5 to TRBJ2-2; D assignment may be TRBD1 or TRBD2 (5 bases each). Germline V gives CDR1 MNHEY, CDR2 SVGAGI. This CDR3 region has 14 residues. V lost 4 bases and J lost 8, with 14 bases in between. The CDR3 coding sequence is TGTGCCAGCAGTTGGGGGACGGACCCTGGGGAGCTGTTTTTT. This gives the protein CASSWGTDPGELFF.